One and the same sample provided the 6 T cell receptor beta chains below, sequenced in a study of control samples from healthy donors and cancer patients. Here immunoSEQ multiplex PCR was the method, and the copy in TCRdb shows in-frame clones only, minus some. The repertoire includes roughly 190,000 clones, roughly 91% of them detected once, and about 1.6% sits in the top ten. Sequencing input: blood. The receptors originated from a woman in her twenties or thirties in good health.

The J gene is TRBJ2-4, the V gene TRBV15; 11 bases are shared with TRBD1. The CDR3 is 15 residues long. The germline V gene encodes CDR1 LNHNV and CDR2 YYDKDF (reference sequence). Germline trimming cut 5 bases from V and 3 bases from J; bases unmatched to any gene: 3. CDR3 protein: CATSGDRGIKNIQYF. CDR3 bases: TGTGCCACCAGCGGGGACAGGGGGATCAAAAACATTCAGTACTTC.

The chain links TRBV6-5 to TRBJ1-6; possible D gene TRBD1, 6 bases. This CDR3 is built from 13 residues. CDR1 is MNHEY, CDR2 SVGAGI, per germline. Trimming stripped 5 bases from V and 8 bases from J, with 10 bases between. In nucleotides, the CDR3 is TGTGCCAGCAGTCGGGACACCGATTCACCCCTCCACTTT. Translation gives CASSRDTDSPLHF.

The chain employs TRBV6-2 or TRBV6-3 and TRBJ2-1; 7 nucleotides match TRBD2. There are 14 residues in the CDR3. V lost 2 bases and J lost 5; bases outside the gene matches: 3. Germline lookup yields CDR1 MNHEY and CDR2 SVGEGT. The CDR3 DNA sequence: TGTGCCAGCAGTTACCGGCTAGCGGACAATGAGCAGTTCTTC. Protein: CASSYRLADNEQFF.

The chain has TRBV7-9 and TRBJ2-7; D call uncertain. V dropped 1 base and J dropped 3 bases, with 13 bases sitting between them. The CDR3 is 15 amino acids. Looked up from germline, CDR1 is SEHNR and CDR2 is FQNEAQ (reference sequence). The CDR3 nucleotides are TGTGCCAGCAGCTTAGACTTTGGCGTGAGCTACGAGCAGTACTTC. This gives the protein CASSLDFGVSYEQYF.

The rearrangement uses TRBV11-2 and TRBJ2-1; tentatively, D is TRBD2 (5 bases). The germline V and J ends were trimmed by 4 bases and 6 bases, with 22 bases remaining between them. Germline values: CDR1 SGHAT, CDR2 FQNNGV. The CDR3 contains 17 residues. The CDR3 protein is CASSSVRTRFGFNEQFF. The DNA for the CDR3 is TGTGCCAGCAGCTCAGTCCGTACTAGATTTGGGTTCAATGAGCAGTTCTTC.

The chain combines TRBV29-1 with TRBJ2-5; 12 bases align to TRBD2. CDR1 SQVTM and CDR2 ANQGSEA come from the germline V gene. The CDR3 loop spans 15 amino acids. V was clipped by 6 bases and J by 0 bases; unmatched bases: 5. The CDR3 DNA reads TGCAGCGTCGCCGGGACTAGCGGGTACCAAGAGACCCAGTACTTC. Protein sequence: CSVAGTSGYQETQYF. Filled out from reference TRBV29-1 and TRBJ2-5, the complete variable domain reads SAVISQKPSRDICQRGTSLTIQCQVDSQVTMMFWYRQQPGQSLTLIATANQGSEATYESGFVIDKFPISRPNLTFSTLTVSNMSPEDSSIYLCSVAGTSGYQETQYFGPGTRLLVL.